This T cell receptor beta chain was retrieved from a study of Ad26.COV2.S vaccination and SARS-CoV-2 variants. Study-level findings and limits: Vaccinees reportedly had broad spike-specific CD8+ and CD4+ T cell responses.

V gave up 0 bases and J gave up 0 bases, with 6 bases separating them. This CDR3 contains 14 residues. Germline CDR1 SGHNT, CDR2 YENEEA. Concerning this clone itself: Its antigen is unknown. This CDR3 is also generated by other DNA sequences in the sample.

The treatment here: some 19 received Ad26.COV2.S at low or high dose, single or two shots; five or six received placebo; per-sample allocation not given. The samples date from day 63 after the first vaccine or placebo injection. An adult of 18-55 years in Boston served as donor. The protocol was immunoSEQ multiplex PCR, while the TCRdb copy is restricted to in-frame clones and leaves out a portion. The sample holds 300,000 to 400,000 clones, 85% to 90% seen once. The sample consisted of peripheral blood, taken in a trial of Ad26.COV2.S vaccine versus placebo. V gene TRBV11-3 combines with J gene TRBJ2-7; D gene unclear. This TCR was recovered from a person aged 18-60 years who received the Ad26.COV2.S COVID-19 vaccine or a placebo. The CDR3 is CASSLDSDSYEQYF. The DNA for the CDR3 is TGTGCCAGCAGCTTAGATTCAGACTCCTACGAGCAGTACTTC.